This T cell receptor beta chain appears in the sequencing data of a study of metastatic and nonmetastatic thyroid tumors. Study-wide points: Relative to benign nodules, malignant thyroid tumors were reportedly characterized by significantly elevated TCR beta diversity in blood and tumor.

Every patient was untreated before thyroid surgery. TCRdb recomputed clones from the PCR reads via MiXCR. The sample holds roughly 83,000 clones, about 16% seen once. Trimming pared 2 bases from V and 7 bases from J, leaving 18 bases between. There are 16 residues in the CDR3. Looked up from germline, CDR1 is SGHTA and CDR2 is FQGNSA. This clone has a count of ten or more. Its antigen remains unidentified. This chain links TRBV7-2 with TRBJ2-1; TRBD1 is a possible D gene (8 bases). Sequenced: blood. This sequence originates from a female donor with papillary thyroid cancer or a benign thyroid nodule (not recorded which). Some clones in this sample may be carry-over from other donors' samples. The chain's CDR3 is CASSLWEGQVQNEQFF. CDR3 nucleotides: TGTGCCAGCAGCTTATGGGAGGGACAGGTACAGAATGAGCAGTTCTTC.